This entry concerns a single TCR beta chain. This sample stems from a study of CD8+ T cells in alopecia areata. Lesional scalp tissue (obtained by punch biopsy) and peripheral blood were collected from alopecia areata patients. Germline CDR1 reads SGDLS; CDR2 reads YYNGEE. Between the trimmed V and J ends, which lost 4 bases and 0 bases, there was a span of 12 bases. This CDR3 has 15 residues. It was cDNA, reverse transcribed from extracted RNA, that served as the sequencing template. The protocol was immunoSEQ multiplex PCR, while the TCRdb copy is restricted to in-frame clones and leaves out a portion. The table shows 11,000 or so clones, with roughly 55% occurring only once.

This TCR was sampled from a human donor with alopecia areata. V is TRBV9 and J is TRBJ2-3; D uncertain. The sample was skin. CDR3 DNA sequence: TGTGCCAGCAGCTCGAGGCCGGCCAGCACAGATACGCAGTATTTT. As protein: CASSSRPASTDTQYF.